This record concerns one T cell receptor beta chain sequence. Its antigen is as yet unknown. This specimen belongs to a study of long-term antiretroviral therapy in people with HIV. Study outcomes and limitations: Therapy changes, viral resistance and ART adherence were not documented in the available data.

immunoSEQ v3.0 was run at survey level. Sequencing of each sample targeted 40,000-50,000 T-cell genomes. Measured with immunoSEQ multiplex PCR; TCRdb has only the in-frame clones, and not every one. This table holds some 28,000 clones, roughly 96% found once. The study drew at least one pre-ART and at least two post-ART PBMC samples from every donor. Treatment locations for all participants with HIV were in the United States. This CDR3 has 12 residues. The V gene's germline CDR1 is SNHLY and CDR2 FYNNEI. Trimming took off 7 bases at V and 4 bases at J, with 10 bases between the two ends. The V call is TRBV2, the J call TRBJ1-1; D is possibly TRBD1 (5 bases). The sample consisted of unsorted PBMCs, taken 6 to 6.5 years after starting antiretroviral therapy. The receptor was derived from a man aged 30 to 45 with HIV. Here the CDR3 DNA reads TGTGCCAGCACCGGGACGGGCACTGAAGCTTTCTTT. Translation: CASTGTGTEAFF.